The 10 T cell receptor beta chains below all came from one sample that was sequenced in a study of T cell responses to AZD1222 COVID-19 vaccine. Data came from immunoSEQ multiplex PCR; TCRdb stores just in-frame clones and leaves some out. The sample gives over 90,000 clones, around 90% of which show up once; roughly 20% is in the top ten. Sequencing used peripheral blood, obtained on day 0 of AZD1222 vaccination. These receptor sequences come from an adult in good health.

The chain recombines TRBV14 with TRBJ1-1, with unresolved D. The V gene lost 4 bases and the J gene lost 7 bases, with 7 bases spanning the gap. The CDR3 is 11 residues long. Germline loops: CDR1 SGHDN, CDR2 FVKESK. The CDR3 nucleotides read TGTGCCAGCAGCCGCTATAGTGAAGCTTTCTTT. Amino acid sequence: CASSRYSEAFF.

This chain's CDR3 is CASSRGGQAISYEQYF. The CDR3 nucleotides are TGCGCCAGCAGTCGCGGGGGACAGGCGATCTCCTACGAGCAGTACTTC. V is TRBV5-1 and J is TRBJ2-7; maybe TRBD1 (8 bases). The CDR3 is 16 residues long. The germline V and J ends were trimmed by 5 bases and 0 bases, with 18 bases remaining between them. The V gene's germline CDR1 is SGHRS and CDR2 YFSETQ.

The chain couples TRBV10-1 to TRBJ2-7; the D is unclear. The CDR3 has 14 amino acids. Germline CDR1 and CDR2: WNHNN and SYGVQD (reference sequence). V lost 2 bases to trimming and J lost 1 base, with 9 bases between them. Here the CDR3 reads CASSEGPSSYEQYF. CDR3 DNA: TGCGCCAGCAGTGAGGGACCGAGTTCCTACGAGCAGTACTTC.

The genes are TRBV28 and TRBJ2-1, with 7 bases identical to TRBD1. With 3 bases clipped from V and 4 bases from J, the junction kept 6 bases outside the gene matches. Germline V gene data show CDR1 as MDHEN and CDR2 as SYDVKM. The CDR3 spans 15 residues. CDR3 nucleotides: TGTGCCAGCAGTTTTACAGGGGCCGGATACAATGAGCAGTTCTTC. This translates into CASSFTGAGYNEQFF.

Here the CDR3 DNA reads TGCGCCAGCAGCCCACAGGGGGCATCCGGGGAGCTGTTTTTT. Translated: CASSPQGASGELFF. This chain uses TRBV5-1 with TRBJ2-2; TRBD1 aligns across 9 bases. CDR1 is SGHRS, CDR2 YFSETQ, per germline. The CDR3 extends over 14 amino acids. Trimming at V came to 4 bases and at J to 6 bases, leaving 4 bases not matched to a gene.

The chain carries TRBV10-3 and TRBJ1-1; maybe TRBD1 (6 bases). The V end lost 2 bases, the J end lost 8 bases, and 15 bases lay between the germline ends. Germline-derived CDR1 and CDR2 are ENHRY and SYGVKD. The CDR3 totals 14 residues. CDR3: CAISEPGEALEAFF. The CDR3 DNA follows: TGTGCCATCAGTGAGCCAGGGGAGGCTCTCGAAGCTTTCTTT.

The V call is TRBV4-1, the J call TRBJ2-1; 13 bases fit TRBD2. There are 16 residues in the CDR3. Germline V gives CDR1 MGHRA, CDR2 YSYEKL. V gave up 1 base and J gave up 10 bases; unmatched junction bases: 7. CDR3 coding DNA: TGCGCCAGCAGCCAAGGCACTAGCGGGGGGGCAAGAGAGCAGTTCTTC. Amino acids: CASSQGTSGGAREQFF.

This clone has a handful of counts. The V and J genes are TRBV18 and TRBJ2-4, with D hard to call. Germline V gene lookup returns CDR1 KGHSH and CDR2 LQKENI. V was pared by 0 bases and J by 6 bases, with 6 bases between. The length of the CDR3 is 13 residues. The CDR3 loop reads CASSPPGINIQYF. As DNA, the CDR3 is TGTGCCAGCTCACCACCGGGGATAAACATTCAGTACTTC. Based on the CDR3 plus reference TRBV18 and TRBJ2-4, the full variable domain is NAGVMQNPRHLVRRRGQEARLRCSPMKGHSHVYWYRQLPEEGLKFMVYLQKENIIDESGMPKERFSAEFPKEGPSILRIQQVVRGDSAAYFCASSPPGINIQYFGAGTRLSVL.

This chain links TRBV12-2 with TRBJ1-2. TRBV12-2 is designated a pseudogene. The CDR3 length is 14 residues. The DNA for the CDR3 is TGTGCAAGTCGCTTACGGGGACCTGACTATGGCTACACCTTC. It encodes CASRLRGPDYGYTF.

J is TRBJ2-7 and V is TRBV20-1, with 7 bases that match TRBD1. The V gene's germline CDR1 is DFQATT and CDR2 SNEGSKA (reference sequence). CDR3 length equals 11 residues. V lost 5 bases, J lost 6 bases, and 4 bases stayed unmatched. CDR3 loop: CSAPDRLEQYF. DNA of the CDR3: TGCAGTGCTCCGGACAGGCTCGAGCAGTACTTC.